This T cell receptor (beta chain) was obtained from a study of blood T cell repertoires in COVID-19 (dated by TCRdb to the early 2020s). Turning to the overall study: Samples from collaborators originated in the United States, Italy and Spain and spanned both the acute and convalescent phases of COVID-19. Sample metadata almost always included a de-identified subject ID, COVID-19 status, age in years and sex. A freely available public database, intended as a resource for researchers studying the immune response to SARS-CoV-2, is where the repertoires were released. The prospective study material was composed of cDNA or gDNA derived from T cells, B-cell-depleted T cells, or PBMCs. Where available, HLA class I and class II types were taken from metadata supplied by the sample provider and were not determined by assay-based typing. Samples were obtained from the ongoing ImmuneRACE study (first 160 participants) and from over a thousand subjects provided by 6 global collaborators. Deeply sampled blood TCRbeta repertoires from subjects exposed to, actively infected with, or recovered from COVID-19 were included in the dataset. Here is what the overall study found, with its caveats: The amount of clinical and demographic metadata varied by source and participant and was provided uncurated.

The CDR3 numbers 13 residues from cysteine through phenylalanine. Just CDR3 DNA is preserved here, 39 bases in frame from base 1. V is pared back by 4 bases and J by 0 bases, with 7 bases lying between the germline termini. The germline V gene sets CDR1 to SGHRS and CDR2 to YFSETQ. Whole blood was collected in K2EDTA tubes by collaborating institutions according to the institutions' own protocols. For TCRbeta analysis, collaborators shipped samples in one of three forms: frozen whole blood, isolated PBMCs, or DNA extracted from either of those sample types. The immunoSEQ Assay, a bias-controlled multiplex PCR, was used to amplify TCRbeta CDR3 regions from genomic DNA. The source study handled its data this way. The number of nucleated cells in each sample was estimated by amplification of reference gene primers within the assay. Sequence reads were collapsed and filtered to measure the absolute abundance of every unique TCRbeta CDR3 rearrangement. Productive Simpson clonality was computed per sample as the square root of Simpson's diversity index over productive rearrangements. TCRdb limited this immuneACCESS table to in-frame rearrangements with V and J called. A share of clones is missing; checked studies link under half to unresolved V genes, and the rest is unexplained. D and trimming were read from the DNA, whereas the V and J calls and clone size are those reported in that table. The sample records approximately 52,000 clones, more than 85% of which are singletons. 5.5% to 8% of the sample rests with the top ten.

In the case of this clone: Its target antigen remains unknown. No base qualities exist here, and no much larger clone lies one base off it.

The sequence was obtained from a man aged 50 to 60 with active COVID-19. Sequencing input: peripheral blood. In this chain, TRBV5-1 is recombined with TRBJ2-5, with no confidently assigned D gene. The sequence in DNA is TGCGCCAGCAGCCTAATATACCAAGAGACCCAGTACTTC. Its product reads: CASSLIYQETQYF.